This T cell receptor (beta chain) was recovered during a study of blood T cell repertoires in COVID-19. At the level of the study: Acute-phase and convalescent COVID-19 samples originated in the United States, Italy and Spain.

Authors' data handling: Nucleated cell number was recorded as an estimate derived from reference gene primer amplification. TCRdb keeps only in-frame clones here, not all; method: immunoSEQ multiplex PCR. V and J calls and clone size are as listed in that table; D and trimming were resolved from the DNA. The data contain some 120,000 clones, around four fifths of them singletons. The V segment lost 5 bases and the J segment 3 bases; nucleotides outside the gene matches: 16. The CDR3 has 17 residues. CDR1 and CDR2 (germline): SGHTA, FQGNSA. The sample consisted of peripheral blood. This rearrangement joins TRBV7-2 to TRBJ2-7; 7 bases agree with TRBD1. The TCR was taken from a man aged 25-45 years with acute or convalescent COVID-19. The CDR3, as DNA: TGTGCCAGCAGCCCTCGGACAGGTCGTACCGCCCTCTACGAGCAGTACTTC. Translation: CASSPRTGRTALYEQYF.